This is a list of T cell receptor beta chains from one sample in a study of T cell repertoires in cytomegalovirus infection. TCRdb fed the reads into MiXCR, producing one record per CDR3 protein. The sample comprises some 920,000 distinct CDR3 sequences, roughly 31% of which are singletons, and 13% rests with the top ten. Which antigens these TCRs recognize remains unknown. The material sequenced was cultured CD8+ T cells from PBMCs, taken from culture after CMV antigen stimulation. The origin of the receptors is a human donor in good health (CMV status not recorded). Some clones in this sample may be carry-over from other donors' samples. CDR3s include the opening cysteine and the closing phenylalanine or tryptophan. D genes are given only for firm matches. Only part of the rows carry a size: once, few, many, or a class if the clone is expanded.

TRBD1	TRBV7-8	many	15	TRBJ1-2	CASSLEQGVNYGYTF	TGTGCCAGCAGCTTAGAACAGGGGGTGAACTATGGCTACACCTTC
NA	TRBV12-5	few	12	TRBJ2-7	CASGFPRGEQYF	TGTGCTAGTGGTTTTCCCCGAGGCGAGCAGTACTTC
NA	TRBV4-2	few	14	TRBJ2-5	CASSQEDLEETQYF	TGTGCCAGCAGCCAAGAGGACTTGGAAGAGACCCAGTACTTC
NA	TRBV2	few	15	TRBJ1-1	CASTRVDLENTEAFF	TGTGCCAGCACCCGGGTTGACTTAGAGAACACTGAAGCTTTCTTT
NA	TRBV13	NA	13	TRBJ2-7	CASSISYSYEQYF	TGTGCCAGCAGCATCAGTTACTCCTACGAGCAGTACTTC
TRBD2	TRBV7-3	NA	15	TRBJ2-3	CASSLTSGTADTQYF	TGTGCCAGCAGCCTGACTAGCGGGACGGCAGATACGCAGTATTTT
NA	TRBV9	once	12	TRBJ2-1	CASSVGMNEQFF	TGTGCCAGCAGCGTAGGGATGAATGAGCAGTTCTTC
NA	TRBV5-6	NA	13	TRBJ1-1	CASSPEAASEAFF	TGTGCCAGCAGCCCTGAAGCGGCCAGTGAAGCTTTCTTT
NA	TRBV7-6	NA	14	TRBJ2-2	CASSPTPGAGELFF	TGTGCCAGCAGCCCTACCCCAGGGGCCGGGGAGCTGTTTTTT
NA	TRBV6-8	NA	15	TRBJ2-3	CASIPGSSFTDTQYF	TGTGCCAGCATACCAGGGTCCTCTTTCACAGATACGCAGTATTTT
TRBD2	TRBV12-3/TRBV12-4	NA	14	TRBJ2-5	CASSLTSQRETQYF	TGTGCCAGCAGCCTGACTAGCCAGAGAGAGACCCAGTACTTC
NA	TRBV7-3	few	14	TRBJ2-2	CASSFLRGSGELFF	TGTGCCAGCAGCTTCTTAAGGGGCTCCGGGGAGCTGTTTTTT
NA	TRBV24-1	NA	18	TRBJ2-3	CATSDLPAGTAGTDTQYF	TGTGCCACCAGTGATTTGCCCGCCGGGACGGCTGGCACAGATACGCAGTATTTT
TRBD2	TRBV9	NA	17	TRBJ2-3	CASSRRASGSSTDTQYF	TGTGCCAGCAGCCGACGGGCTAGCGGGTCGAGCACAGATACGCAGTATTTT
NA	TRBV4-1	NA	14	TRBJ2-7	CASSQESTGHEQYF	TGCGCCAGCAGCCAAGAATCGACAGGCCACGAGCAGTACTTC
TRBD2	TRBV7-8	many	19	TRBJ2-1	CASSPHRLAGGYIYNEQFF	TGTGCCAGCAGCCCCCACCGACTAGCGGGGGGTTACATCTACAATGAGCAGTTCTTC
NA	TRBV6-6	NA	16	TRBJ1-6	CASSSPGGGAGSPLHF	TGTGCCAGCAGTTCCCCGGGGGGGGGCGCGGGTTCACCCCTCCACTTT
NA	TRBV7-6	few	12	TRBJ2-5	CASSRIAEPEYF	TGTGCCAGCAGCCGTATAGCCGAACCAGAGTACTTC
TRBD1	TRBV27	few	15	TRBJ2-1	CASSGGTGGFNEQFF	TGTGCCAGCAGTGGGGGGACAGGGGGCTTCAATGAGCAGTTCTTC
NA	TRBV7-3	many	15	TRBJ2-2	CASSIPEMDTGELFF	TGTGCCAGCAGCATACCGGAAATGGACACCGGGGAGCTGTTTTTT
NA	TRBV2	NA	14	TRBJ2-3	CASITGRTTDTQYF	TGTGCCAGCATAACGGGGCGAACCACAGATACGCAGTATTTT
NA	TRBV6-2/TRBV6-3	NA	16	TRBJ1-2	CASIGLTDLHNYGYTF	TGTGCCAGCATCGGATTGACGGACCTACATAACTATGGCTACACCTTC
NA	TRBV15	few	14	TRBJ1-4	CATSREQQNEKLFF	TGTGCCACCAGCAGAGAACAGCAGAATGAAAAACTGTTTTTT
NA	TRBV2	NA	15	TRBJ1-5	CASSGLTTGYQPQHF	TGTGCCAGCAGTGGGCTCACGACAGGCTATCAGCCCCAGCATTTT
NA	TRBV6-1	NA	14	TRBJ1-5	CASASDLGFQPQHF	TGTGCCAGCGCCTCCGACCTCGGGTTTCAGCCCCAGCATTTT
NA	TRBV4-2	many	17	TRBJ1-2	CASSQGLPSSGTRGYTF	TGTGCCAGCAGCCAAGGTCTCCCCAGTTCAGGGACCCGTGGCTACACCTTC
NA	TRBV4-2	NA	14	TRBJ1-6	CASSQESYNSPLHF	TGTGCCAGCAGCCAAGAATCCTATAATTCACCCCTCCACTTT
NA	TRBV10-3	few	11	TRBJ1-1	CACGSNTEAFF	TGTGCCTGTGGATCGAACACTGAAGCTTTCTTT
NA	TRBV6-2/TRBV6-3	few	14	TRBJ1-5	CASSVLVSNQPQHF	TGTGCCAGCAGTGTACTCGTCAGCAATCAGCCCCAGCATTTT
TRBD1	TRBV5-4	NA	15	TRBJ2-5	CASSLVGQAQETQYF	TGTGCCAGCAGCTTGGTCGGACAGGCCCAAGAGACCCAGTACTTC
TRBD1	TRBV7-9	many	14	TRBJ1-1	CASSSDRVNTEAFF	TGTGCCAGCAGCTCGGACAGGGTTAACACTGAAGCTTTCTTT
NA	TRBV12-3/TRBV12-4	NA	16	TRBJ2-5	CASSFLVRGSEETQYF	TGTGCCAGCAGTTTTCTAGTTCGGGGCTCAGAAGAGACCCAGTACTTC
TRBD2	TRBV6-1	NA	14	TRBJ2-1	CASTTAGGYNEQFF	TGTGCCAGCACCACAGCGGGGGGGTACAATGAGCAGTTCTTC
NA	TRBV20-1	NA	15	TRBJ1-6	CSALRWQENNSPLHF	TGCAGTGCCCTTCGGTGGCAGGAGAATAATTCACCCCTCCACTTT
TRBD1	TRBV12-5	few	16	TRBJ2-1	CASGSTDTGAYNEQFF	TGTGCTAGTGGTTCTACCGACACAGGGGCCTACAATGAGCAGTTCTTC
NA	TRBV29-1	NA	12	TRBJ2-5	CSAGEGEETQYF	TGCAGCGCTGGGGAAGGGGAAGAGACCCAGTACTTC
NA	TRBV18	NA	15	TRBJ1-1	CASSPKHLRDTEAFF	TGTGCCAGCTCACCTAAACACCTAAGGGACACTGAAGCTTTCTTT
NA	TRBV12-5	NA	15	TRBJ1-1	CASGLVVGLNTEAFF	TGTGCTAGTGGTTTGGTAGTAGGTTTGAACACTGAAGCTTTCTTT
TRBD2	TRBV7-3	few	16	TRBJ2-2	CASSLNPGGAFGELFF	TGTGCCAGCAGCTTAAATCCCGGGGGGGCCTTCGGGGAGCTGTTTTTT
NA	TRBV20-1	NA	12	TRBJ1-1	CSAEGQGTEAFF	TGCAGTGCAGAGGGGCAGGGCACTGAAGCTTTCTTT
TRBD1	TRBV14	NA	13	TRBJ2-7	CASKGDRSYEQYF	TGTGCCAGCAAGGGGGACAGGTCCTACGAGCAGTACTTC
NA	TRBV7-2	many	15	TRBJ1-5	CASSLRNRDVQPQHF	TGTGCCAGCAGCTTAAGAAACAGGGACGTTCAGCCCCAGCATTTT
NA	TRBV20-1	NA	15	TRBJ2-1	CSARDARATYNEQFF	TGCAGTGCTAGAGATGCGCGGGCCACCTACAATGAGCAGTTCTTC
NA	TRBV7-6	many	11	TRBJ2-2	CASSNTGELFF	TGTGCCAGCAGCAACACCGGGGAGCTGTTTTTT
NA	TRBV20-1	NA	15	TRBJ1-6	CSARDTARENSPLHF	TGCAGTGCTAGAGACACCGCCCGGGAAAATTCACCCCTCCACTTT
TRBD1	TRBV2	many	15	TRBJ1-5	CASSRTGGSNQPQHF	TGTGCCAGCAGCCGGACAGGGGGGAGCAATCAGCCCCAGCATTTT
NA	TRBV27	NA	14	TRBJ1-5	CASSSRTDNQPQHF	TGTGCCAGCAGTTCCCGGACAGACAATCAGCCCCAGCATTTT
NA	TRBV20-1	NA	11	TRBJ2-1	CSAVEGNEQFF	TGCAGTGCTGTGGAGGGGAATGAGCAGTTCTTC
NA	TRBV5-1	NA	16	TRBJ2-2	CASSLAGVFGAGELFF	TGCGCCAGCAGCTTGGCCGGAGTTTTTGGGGCCGGGGAGCTGTTTTTT
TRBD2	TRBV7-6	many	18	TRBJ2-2	CASSLAASGGLNTGELFF	TGTGCCAGCAGCTTAGCCGCTAGCGGGGGGCTGAACACCGGGGAGCTGTTTTTT
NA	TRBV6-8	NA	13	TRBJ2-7	CASSYSTGTGQYF	TGTGCCAGCAGTTACTCTACAGGAACCGGGCAGTACTTC
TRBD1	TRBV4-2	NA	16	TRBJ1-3	CASSLRQGTAGNTIYF	TGTGCCAGCAGCCTCCGACAGGGGACTGCTGGAAACACCATATATTTT
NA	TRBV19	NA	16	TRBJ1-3	CASSMGSPRSGNTIYF	TGTGCCAGTAGTATGGGTAGCCCTCGCTCTGGAAACACCATATATTTT
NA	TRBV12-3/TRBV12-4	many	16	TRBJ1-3	CASTSGGTSSGNTIYF	TGTGCCAGCACATCGGGTGGGACAAGCTCTGGAAACACCATATATTTT
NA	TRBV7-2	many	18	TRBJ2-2	CASRGGQKEGLNTGELFF	TGTGCCAGCAGGGGCGGTCAGAAAGAGGGCCTGAACACCGGGGAGCTGTTTTTT